This T cell receptor (beta chain) was found in a study of T-cell memory formation after mild COVID-19. V was trimmed by 5 bases and J by 5 bases, leaving 12 bases between them. CDR1 is MGHDK, CDR2 SYGVNS, per germline. This CDR3 has 13 residues. TCRdb re-called the 5' RACE reads with MiXCR, one entry per CDR3 protein. The repertoire holds fewer than 550,000 distinct CDR3 sequences, with 20% as singletons. The V gene is TRBV25-1, the J gene TRBJ1-1, with a tentative D call TRBD1 (6 bases). The clonotype originates from an adult woman who had mild COVID-19 (a few samples of this study predate the infection). Cell type and time point are not known. Sequenced material: PBMCs or a T cell subset sorted from them (not recorded which). The CDR3, as DNA: TGTGCCAGCAGTCTTCCACAGGGAACTGAAGCTTTCTTT. Its protein is CASSLPQGTEAFF.